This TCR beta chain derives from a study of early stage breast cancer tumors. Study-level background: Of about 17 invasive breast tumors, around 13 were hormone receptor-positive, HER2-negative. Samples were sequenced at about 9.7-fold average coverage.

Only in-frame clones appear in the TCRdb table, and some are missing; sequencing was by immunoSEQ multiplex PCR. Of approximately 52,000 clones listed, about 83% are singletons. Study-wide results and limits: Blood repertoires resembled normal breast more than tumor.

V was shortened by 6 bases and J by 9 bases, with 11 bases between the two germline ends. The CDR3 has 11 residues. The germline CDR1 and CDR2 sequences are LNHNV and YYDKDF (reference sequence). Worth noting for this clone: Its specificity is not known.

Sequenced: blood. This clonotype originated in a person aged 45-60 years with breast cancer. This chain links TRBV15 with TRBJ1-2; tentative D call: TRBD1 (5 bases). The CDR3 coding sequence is TGTGCCACCAGTATAGGGGCTAGCTACACCTTC. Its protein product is CATSIGASYTF.